A single sample gave rise to the 15 T cell receptor beta chains below, sequenced in a study of beta chain features in type 1 diabetes. Study-wide results and caveats: Type 1 diabetes patients had TCRB CDR3s that were shorter (moderately but significantly so) in all four CD4+ subsets.

Antigen specificity for these receptors is unknown. The entirety of the isolated RNA underwent reverse transcription, so expressed TCRB transcripts were sequenced. Assay used: immunoSEQ multiplex PCR; TCRdb lists only in-frame clones, some missing. Among some 280,000 clones listed, over 11% were seen once. Sequenced sample: naive CD4+ T cells from blood. These receptors were taken from a man younger than 45 with type 1 diabetes.

The CDR3 spells CASSLGGSGITFLFF. CDR3 nucleotide sequence: TGCGCCAGCAGCCTAGGAGGTTCAGGAATTACTTTCCTTTTTTTT. The chain combines TRBV5-1 with TRBJ1-4, with D uncertain. CDR3 length: 15 residues. Germline V gives CDR1 SGHRS, CDR2 YFSETQ. Trimming removed 4 bases at V and 17 bases at J, with 27 bases between.

This clone was detected a few times. CDR3 sequence reads: CASSYRGLGETQYF. As DNA, the CDR3 is TGTGCCAGCAGTTACCGGGGTTTGGGGGAGACCCAGTACTTC. The V call is TRBV6-5, the J call TRBJ2-5; tentative D call: TRBD2 (5 bases). Germline V gives CDR1 MNHEY, CDR2 SVGAGI. Between the trimmed V and J ends, which lost 2 bases and 5 bases, there was a span of 12 bases. This CDR3 contains 14 residues.

V and J are TRBV9 and TRBJ2-7; D perhaps matches TRBD2 (5 bases). V was trimmed by 0 bases and J by 0 bases, leaving 10 bases between them. CDR1 SGDLS and CDR2 YYNGEE come from the germline V gene. This CDR3 has 15 amino acids. The CDR3 protein is CASSVGGSNSYEQYF. CDR3 sequence (DNA): TGTGCCAGCAGCGTAGGTGGGAGTAACTCCTACGAGCAGTACTTC. Looking up the rest from reference TRBV9 and TRBJ2-7 gives the full variable domain: DSGVTQTPKHLITATGQRVTLRCSPRSGDLSVYWYQQSLDQGLQFLIQYYNGEERAKGNILERFSAQQFPDLHSELNLSSLELGDSALYFCASSVGGSNSYEQYFGPGTRLTVT.

The chain links TRBV2 to TRBJ2-3; TRBD2 might be the D (5 bases). The length of the CDR3 is 11 residues. CDR1 and CDR2 from the germline V gene are SNHLY and FYNNEI. Trimming removed 6 bases at V and 13 bases at J, with 14 bases between. The CDR3 DNA sequence: TGTGCCAGCAGCTCTACTAGTTTTGAGTATTTT. Its translation is CASSSTSFEYF.

V gene TRBV18 combines with J gene TRBJ2-5; D might be TRBD2 (7 bases). V dropped 0 bases and J dropped 11 bases, with 16 bases sitting between them. Germline V gene lookup returns CDR1 KGHSH and CDR2 LQKENI. The CDR3 consists of 14 residues. The CDR3 reads CASSPPPLGGEQYF. CDR3 coding DNA: TGTGCCAGCTCACCACCTCCACTAGGGGGGGAGCAGTACTTC.

This chain connects TRBV6-6 to TRBJ1-1; no clear D. The CDR3 has 12 residues. Trimming pared 8 bases from V and 4 bases from J, leaving 11 bases between. The germline V gene encodes CDR1 MNHNY and CDR2 SVGAGI (reference sequence). In nucleotides, the CDR3 is TGTGCCAGCTTCGAGAGATTCACTGAAGCTTTCTTT. Protein product: CASFERFTEAFF.

This clone was seen a handful of times. The V gene is TRBV5-1, the J gene TRBJ1-1; the D is unclear. V was clipped by 6 bases and J by 2 bases, with 11 bases between them. CDR1 and CDR2 from the germline V gene are SGHRS and YFSETQ. This CDR3 comprises 13 residues. As DNA, the CDR3 is TGCGCCAGCACCCGGGAACTTAACACTGAAGCTTTCTTT. Amino acids: CASTRELNTEAFF.

DNA of the CDR3: TGTGCCAGCAGTTCCGGGGCGGGACCGGCCTACGAGCAGTACTTC. It is translated as CASSSGAGPAYEQYF. The chain couples TRBV28 to TRBJ2-7; perhaps TRBD2 as D (6 bases). The CDR3 consists of 15 residues. V was cut by 4 bases and J by 2 bases, with 15 bases left in between. Germline CDR1 MDHEN, CDR2 SYDVKM.

V usage is TRBV6-1 and J usage is TRBJ1-2, with 7 nucleotides matching TRBD1. The CDR3 length is 13 residues. CDR1 and CDR2 (germline): MNHNS, SASEGT. V shed 6 bases and J 2 bases; nucleotides not matched to a gene: 3. This chain's CDR3 is CASRSTGNYGYTF. In DNA form, the CDR3 reads TGTGCCAGCAGATCGACAGGGAACTATGGCTACACCTTC.

The V gene is TRBV30, the J gene TRBJ1-1; 10 positions agree with TRBD1. The germline V gene encodes CDR1 GTSNPN and CDR2 SVGIG (reference sequence). V shed 0 bases and J 4 bases; nucleotides not matched to a gene: 8. The CDR3 length is 16 residues. The CDR3 loop reads CAWSVKGQGSVTEAFF. Here the CDR3 DNA reads TGTGCCTGGAGTGTAAAGGGACAGGGGTCGGTCACTGAAGCTTTCTTT.

The rearrangement uses TRBV28 and TRBJ2-7, with 9 bases identical to TRBD1. The V and J ends lost 6 bases and 5 bases, in that order; junction bases with no gene match: 5. Germline CDR1 and CDR2: MDHEN and SYDVKM. The CDR3 loop spans 13 amino acids. CDR3 protein: CASRGQGTDEQYF. DNA of the CDR3: TGTGCCAGCAGGGGACAGGGCACCGACGAGCAGTACTTC.

This clone has more than one count but fewer than ten. The V call is TRBV9, the J call TRBJ2-3; 8 nucleotides line up with TRBD1. V lost 2 bases, J lost 7 bases, and 6 bases stayed unmatched. CDR3 length: 14 amino acids. Germline-derived CDR1 and CDR2 are SGDLS and YYNGEE. The CDR3, as DNA: TGTGCCAGCAGCGTTGGACAGGGCTCTTATACGCAGTATTTT. As protein: CASSVGQGSYTQYF.

This clone was counted between two and nine times. This chain links TRBV2 with TRBJ2-7; 7 bases are shared with TRBD2. Germline V lookup: CDR1 SNHLY, CDR2 FYNNEI. This CDR3 comprises 13 residues. V dropped 6 bases and J dropped 5; count of bases not matched to a gene: 7. The CDR3 nucleotides are TGTGCCAGCAGGGGCGGGAGCATAGACGAGCAGTACTTC. Amino acids: CASRGGSIDEQYF. The variable domain in full, with the rest retrieved from reference TRBV2 and TRBJ2-7, is EPEVTQTPSHQVTQMGQEVILRCVPISNHLYFYWYRQILGQKVEFLVSFYNNEISEKSEIFDDQFSVERPDGSNFTLKIRSTKLEDSAMYFCASRGGSIDEQYFGPGTRLTVT.

The V gene is TRBV19, the J gene TRBJ2-2; tentative D call: TRBD2 (6 bases). Trimming took 5 bases from V and 4 from J, leaving 14 bases between them. The germline V gene has CDR1 LNHDA and CDR2 SQIVND (reference sequence). The CDR3 spans 15 residues. In DNA form, the CDR3 reads TGTGCCAGTAGTCCTTCGGGGCGGGGCACCGGGGAGCTGTTTTTT. It translates to CASSPSGRGTGELFF.

The genes are TRBV29-1 and TRBJ1-1; the D is unclear. CDR1 and CDR2 (germline): SQVTM, ANQGSEA. CDR3 length equals 14 residues. Trimming took off 7 bases at V and 2 bases at J, with 17 bases between the two ends. The CDR3 loop reads CSARPWLGNTEAFF. The DNA of the CDR3 is TGCAGCGCCCGACCTTGGCTAGGAAACACTGAAGCTTTCTTT.